This paragraph covers one TCR beta chain sequence. Its matching antigen is unknown. These data originate in a study of cytomegalovirus exposure and HLA in healthy donors. The CDR3 runs 14 residues. Trimming shortened V by 3 bases and J by 5 bases, and 11 bases separated the two germline ends. Germline V CDR1 and CDR2: ENHRY, SYGVKD. The PCR ran on 60 Vbeta and 13 Jbeta primers. The method was immunoSEQ multiplex PCR; TCRdb's version includes in-frame clones alone and lacks a portion of them. Of 100,000 to 150,000 clones in the sample, over 60% were seen once. Study results and limitations: For TCR beta chains, V- and J-gene trimming was later linked to a missense DCLRE1C variant.

The V and J genes are TRBV10-3 and TRBJ2-1; tentative D call: TRBD2 (5 bases). Sequenced sample: PBMCs. This TCR was recovered from a man in his fifties or sixties in good health and CMV-seropositive. CDR3 protein: CAISDLRDDNEQFF. The CDR3 DNA follows: TGTGCCATCAGTGACCTCCGGGATGACAATGAGCAGTTCTTC.